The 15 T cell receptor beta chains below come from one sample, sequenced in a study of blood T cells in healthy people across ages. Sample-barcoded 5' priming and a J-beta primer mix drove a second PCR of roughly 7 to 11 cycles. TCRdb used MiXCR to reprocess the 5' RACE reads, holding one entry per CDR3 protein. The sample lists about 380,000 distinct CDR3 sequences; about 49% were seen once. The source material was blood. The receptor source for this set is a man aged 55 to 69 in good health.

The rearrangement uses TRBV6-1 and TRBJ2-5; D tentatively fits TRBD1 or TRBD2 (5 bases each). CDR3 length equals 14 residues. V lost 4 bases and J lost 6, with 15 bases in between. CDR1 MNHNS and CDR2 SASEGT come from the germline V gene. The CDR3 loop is CASSGGMVGQTQYF. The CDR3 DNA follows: TGTGCCAGCAGTGGGGGGATGGTAGGGCAGACCCAGTACTTC.

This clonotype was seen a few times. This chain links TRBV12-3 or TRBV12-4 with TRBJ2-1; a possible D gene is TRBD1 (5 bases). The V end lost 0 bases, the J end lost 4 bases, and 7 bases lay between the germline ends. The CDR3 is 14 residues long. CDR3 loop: CASSLAGPYNEQFF. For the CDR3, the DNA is TGTGCCAGCAGTTTAGCGGGGCCTTACAATGAGCAGTTCTTC.

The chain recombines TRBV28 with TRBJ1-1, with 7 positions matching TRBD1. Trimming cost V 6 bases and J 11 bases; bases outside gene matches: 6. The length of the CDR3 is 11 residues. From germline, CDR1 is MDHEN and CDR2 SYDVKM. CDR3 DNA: TGTGCCAGCAGCCCAGGGGGGAGGGCTTTCTTT. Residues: CASSPGGRAFF.

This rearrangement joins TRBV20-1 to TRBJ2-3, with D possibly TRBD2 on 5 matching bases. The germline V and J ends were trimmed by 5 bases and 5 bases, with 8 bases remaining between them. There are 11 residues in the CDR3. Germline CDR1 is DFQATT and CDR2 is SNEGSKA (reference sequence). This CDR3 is CSAAAGDTQYF. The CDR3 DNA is TGCAGTGCTGCGGCGGGAGATACGCAGTATTTT.

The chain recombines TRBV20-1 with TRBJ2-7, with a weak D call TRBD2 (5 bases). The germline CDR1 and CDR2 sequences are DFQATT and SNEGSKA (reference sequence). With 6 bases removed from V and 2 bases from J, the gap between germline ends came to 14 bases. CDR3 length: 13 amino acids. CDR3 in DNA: TGCAGTGCCCGTACTAGTAGAACCTACGAGCAGTACTTC. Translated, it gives CSARTSRTYEQYF.

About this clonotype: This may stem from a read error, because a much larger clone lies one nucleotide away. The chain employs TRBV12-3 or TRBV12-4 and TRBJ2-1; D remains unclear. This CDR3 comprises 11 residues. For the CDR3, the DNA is TGTGCCAGCAGGTTCCACAATGAGCGGTTCTTC. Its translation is CASRFHNERFF.

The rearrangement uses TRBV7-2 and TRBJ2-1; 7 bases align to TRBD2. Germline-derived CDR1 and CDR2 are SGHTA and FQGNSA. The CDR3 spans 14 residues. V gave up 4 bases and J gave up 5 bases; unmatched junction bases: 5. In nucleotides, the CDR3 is TGTGCCAGCAGCTCCAGACTAGCTCACAATGAGCAGTTCTTC. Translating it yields CASSSRLAHNEQFF.

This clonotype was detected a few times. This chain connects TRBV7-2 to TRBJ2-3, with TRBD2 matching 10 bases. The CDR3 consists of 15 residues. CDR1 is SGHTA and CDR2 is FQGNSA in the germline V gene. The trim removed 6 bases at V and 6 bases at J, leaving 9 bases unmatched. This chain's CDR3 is CASRVLAGVWDTQYF. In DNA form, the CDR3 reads TGTGCCAGCAGGGTTCTAGCGGGAGTGTGGGATACGCAGTATTTT. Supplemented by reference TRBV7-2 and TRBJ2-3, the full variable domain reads GAGVSQSPSNKVTEKGKDVELRCDPISGHTALYWYRQSLGQGLEFLIYFQGNSAPDKSGLPSDRFSAERTGGSVSTLTIQRTQQEDSAVYLCASRVLAGVWDTQYFGPGTRLTVL.

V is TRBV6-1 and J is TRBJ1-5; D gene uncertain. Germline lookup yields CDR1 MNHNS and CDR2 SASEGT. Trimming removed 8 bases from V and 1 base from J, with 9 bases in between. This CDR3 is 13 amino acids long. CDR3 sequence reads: CASGSISNQPQHF. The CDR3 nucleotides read TGTGCCAGCGGATCAATAAGCAATCAGCCCCAGCATTTT.

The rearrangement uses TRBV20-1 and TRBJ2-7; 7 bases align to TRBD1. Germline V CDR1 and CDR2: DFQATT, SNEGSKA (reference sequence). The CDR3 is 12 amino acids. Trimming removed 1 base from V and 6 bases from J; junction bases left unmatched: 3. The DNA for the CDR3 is TGCAGTGCTAGAGTAGGGGGCCTCGAGCAGTACTTC. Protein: CSARVGGLEQYF.

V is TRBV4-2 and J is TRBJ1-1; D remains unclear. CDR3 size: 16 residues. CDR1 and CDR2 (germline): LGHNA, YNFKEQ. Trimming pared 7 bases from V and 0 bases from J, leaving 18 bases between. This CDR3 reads CASTRDITQLNTEAFF. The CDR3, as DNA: TGTGCCAGCACGCGGGATATCACACAACTGAACACTGAAGCTTTCTTT.

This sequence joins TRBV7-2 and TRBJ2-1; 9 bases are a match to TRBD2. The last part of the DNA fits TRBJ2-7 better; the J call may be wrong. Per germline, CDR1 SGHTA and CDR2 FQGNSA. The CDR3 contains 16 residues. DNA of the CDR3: TGTGCCAGCAGCTTAATCCTAGCGGGGCCCTCCTACGAGCAGTACTTC. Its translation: CASSLILAGPSYEQYF.

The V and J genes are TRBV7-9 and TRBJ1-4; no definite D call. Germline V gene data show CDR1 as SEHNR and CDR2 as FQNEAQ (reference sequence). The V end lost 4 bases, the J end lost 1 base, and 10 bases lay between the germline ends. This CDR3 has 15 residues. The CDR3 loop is CASSSTHRTNEKLFF. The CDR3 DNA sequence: TGTGCCAGCAGCTCGACTCACAGAACTAATGAAAAACTGTTTTTT.

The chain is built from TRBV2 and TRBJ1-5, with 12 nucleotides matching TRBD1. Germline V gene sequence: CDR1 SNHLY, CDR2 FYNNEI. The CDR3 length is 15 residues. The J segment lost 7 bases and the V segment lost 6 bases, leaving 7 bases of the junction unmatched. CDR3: CASSPGTGGGQPQHF. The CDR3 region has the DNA TGTGCCAGCAGCCCGGGGACAGGGGGCGGGCAGCCCCAGCATTTT.

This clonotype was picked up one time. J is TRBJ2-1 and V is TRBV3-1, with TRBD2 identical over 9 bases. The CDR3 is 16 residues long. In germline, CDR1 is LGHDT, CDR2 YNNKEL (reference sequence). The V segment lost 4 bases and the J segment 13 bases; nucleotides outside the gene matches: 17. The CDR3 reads CASSPVGSGGMNSQFF. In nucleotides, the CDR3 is TGTGCCAGCAGCCCGGTTGGTAGCGGGGGTATGAATAGTCAGTTCTTC.